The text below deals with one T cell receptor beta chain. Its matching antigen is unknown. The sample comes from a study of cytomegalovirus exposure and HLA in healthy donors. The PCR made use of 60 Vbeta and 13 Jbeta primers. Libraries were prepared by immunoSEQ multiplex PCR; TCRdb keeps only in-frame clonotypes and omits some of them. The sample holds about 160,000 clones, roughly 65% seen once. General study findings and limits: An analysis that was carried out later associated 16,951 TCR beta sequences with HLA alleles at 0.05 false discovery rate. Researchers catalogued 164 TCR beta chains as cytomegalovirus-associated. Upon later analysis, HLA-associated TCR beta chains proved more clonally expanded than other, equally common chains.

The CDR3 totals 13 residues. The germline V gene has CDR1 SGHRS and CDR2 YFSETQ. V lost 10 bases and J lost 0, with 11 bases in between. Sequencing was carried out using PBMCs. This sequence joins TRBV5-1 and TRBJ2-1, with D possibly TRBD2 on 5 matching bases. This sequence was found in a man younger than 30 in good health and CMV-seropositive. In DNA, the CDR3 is TGCGCCCGAGGGCCTCACTCCTACAATGAGCAGTTCTTC. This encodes CARGPHSYNEQFF.